This TCR beta chain was obtained from a study of T cell responses to AZD1222 COVID-19 vaccine. Regarding this clone: Antigen specificity is unknown.

J gave up 5 bases and V 6 bases, and 8 bases lay outside the gene matches. The CDR3 extends over 14 amino acids. From germline, CDR1 is MDHEN and CDR2 SYDVKM. Assay: immunoSEQ multiplex PCR; the TCRdb copy retains only in-frame clones and omits some. The sample carries under 110,000 clones, 80% to 95% recorded once. Study findings and constraints: AZD1222 recipients seropositive at baseline numbered only six or seven. Reportedly, close to half of spike-specific TCRs are directed against unmutated variant regions. White British people made up most donors, females outnumbered males, and clonal diversity was possibly underestimated.

The TCR originated in an adult who received the AZD1222 COVID-19 vaccine. This material consisted of peripheral blood, taken 28 days after the second AZD1222 dose. J is TRBJ1-2 and V is TRBV28; 8 nucleotides align to TRBD1. This chain's CDR3 is CASREGTGDYGYTF. The CDR3 DNA follows: TGTGCCAGCAGAGAGGGGACAGGCGATTATGGCTACACCTTC.